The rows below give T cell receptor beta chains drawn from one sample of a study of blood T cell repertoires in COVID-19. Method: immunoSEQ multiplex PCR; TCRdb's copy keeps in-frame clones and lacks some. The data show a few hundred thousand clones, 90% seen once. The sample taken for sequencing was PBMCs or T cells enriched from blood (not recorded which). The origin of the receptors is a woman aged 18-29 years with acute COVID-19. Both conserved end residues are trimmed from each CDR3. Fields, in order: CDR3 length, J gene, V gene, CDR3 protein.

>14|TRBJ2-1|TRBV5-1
ASSLDLGGVPNEQF
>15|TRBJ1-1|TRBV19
ASSKGTGGTANTEAF
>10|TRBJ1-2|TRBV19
ASSQYDYGYT
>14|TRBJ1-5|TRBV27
ASPTMGQYSNQPQH
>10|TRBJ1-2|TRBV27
ASRGTAYGYT
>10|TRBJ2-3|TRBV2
ASRLSTDTQY
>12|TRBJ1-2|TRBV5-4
ASRKLGQNYGYT
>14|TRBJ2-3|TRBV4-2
ASSRSGTGNTDTQY
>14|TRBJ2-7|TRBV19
ASSIEWGPESYEQY
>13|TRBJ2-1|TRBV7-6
ASSPLAGSYNEQF
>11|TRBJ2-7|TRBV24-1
ATSVATSYEQY
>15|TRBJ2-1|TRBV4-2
ASSQDPGASGYNEQF
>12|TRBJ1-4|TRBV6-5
ASGLDNWSEKLF
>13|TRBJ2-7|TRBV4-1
ASSQTRTYTYEQY
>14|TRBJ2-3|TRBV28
ASSFSLAGGTDTQY
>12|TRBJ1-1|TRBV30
AWSALTEYTEAF
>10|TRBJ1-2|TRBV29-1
SVAREPYGYT
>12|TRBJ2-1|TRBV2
ASMREGGYNEQF
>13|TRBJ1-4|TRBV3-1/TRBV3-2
ASSSPQGAGEKLF
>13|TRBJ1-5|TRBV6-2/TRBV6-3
ASSYGAGENQPQH
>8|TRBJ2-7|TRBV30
AFKAGEQY
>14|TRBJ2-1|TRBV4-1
ASSLQTSGSYNEQF